The entry below gives a single T cell receptor beta chain sequence along with its context. The antigen remains undetermined. TCRdb keeps only in-frame clones here, not all; method: immunoSEQ multiplex PCR. Altogether 80,000 to 90,000 clones are present, roughly nine tenths being singletons, with the ten largest covering 4% to 5%. The data were taken from a study of T cell responses to AZD1222 COVID-19 vaccine. V was cut by 1 base and J by 0 bases, with 7 bases left in between. The CDR3 length is 14 residues. Per the germline V gene, CDR1 is SGHVS and CDR2 is FNYEAQ. Second-dose intervals of approximately 4 or approximately 12 weeks were pooled. Study conclusions and caveats: All repertoire sampling was performed exclusively after the peak T cell response. Just 5 or 6 AZD1222 recipients tested seropositive at baseline. Donors were largely white British and mainly female; clonal diversity was possibly underestimated.

This clonotype was sampled from an adult who received the AZD1222 COVID-19 vaccine. The sample here was peripheral blood, taken 28 days after the second AZD1222 dose. J is TRBJ2-7 and V is TRBV7-6; TRBD1 is a possible D gene (6 bases). The CDR3 DNA follows: TGTGCCAGCAGCTTAGACAGGGACTCCTACGAGCAGTACTTC. Protein product: CASSLDRDSYEQYF.